This T cell receptor beta chain was recorded in a study of blood T cell repertoires in COVID-19. Across the study: PBMCs, B-cell-depleted T cells, or T cells were the source of the cDNA or gDNA that made up the material.

The cohort comprised adults aged about 18 to 100 years residing in 20 to 30 US areas. For recovered donors of Cohort 3, there were two negative PCRs, clearance, or symptom resolution. The assay was immunoSEQ multiplex PCR, and TCRdb's table has in-frame clones only and misses some. The table includes around 360,000 clones, approximately 84% detected once. Germline lookup yields CDR1 SGDLS and CDR2 YYNGEE. This CDR3 has 16 amino acids. Germline trimming cut 1 base from V and 6 bases from J; bases unmatched to any gene: 7. The receptor was isolated from a woman aged 25-40 years who had recovered from COVID-19. V is TRBV9 and J is TRBJ2-1; 10 bases map to TRBD2. Sequenced: PBMCs or T cells enriched from blood (not recorded which). The CDR3 is CASSVRALAGANEQFF. In nucleotides, the CDR3 is TGTGCCAGCAGCGTAAGGGCGCTAGCGGGAGCCAATGAGCAGTTCTTC.